The clone carrying this TCR beta chain was seen more than once but under ten times. The sample belongs to a study of molecular identifiers for immune sequencing clone quantification. On the study more broadly: In replicates, the authors split RNA from about 19,000 or 110,000 naive CD8 cells five ways and sequenced four.

TCRdb re-called the PCR reads with MiXCR, one entry per CDR3 protein. This sample has approximately 97,000 distinct CDR3 sequences; more than 20% occur once, and the top ten carry 0.85% to 0.95%. The trim removed 4 bases at V and 15 bases at J, leaving 15 bases unmatched. CDR1 SGHTA and CDR2 FQGNSA come from the germline V gene. The CDR3 contains 14 residues. This receptor was identified in a human donor in good health. Some libraries in this study had Jurkat cell RNA spiked in. This chain uses TRBV7-2 with TRBJ2-1, with 7 bases matching TRBD2. The sequenced material came from naive CD8+ T cells from blood, with Jurkat cell RNA spiked in. The subset was: FACS-sorted CD8+CD4-CCR7+CD45RA+ naive T cells. DNA of the CDR3: TGTGCCAGCAGCTCCGTAGTAACGGGAGGTAATCGGTTCTTC. Translated, it gives CASSSVVTGGNRFF.